This TCR beta chain was observed in a study of control samples from healthy donors and cancer patients. This CDR3 has 16 amino acids. Germline trimming cut 3 bases from V and 4 bases from J; bases unmatched to any gene: 3. Per germline, CDR1 ENHRY and CDR2 SYGVKD. The assay was immunoSEQ multiplex PCR, and TCRdb's table has in-frame clones only and misses some. The sample has about 130,000 clones, about 92% seen once. This TCR came from a man over 45 with head and neck cancer. V gene TRBV10-3 combines with J gene TRBJ2-5, with 15 nucleotides matching TRBD2. The specimen sequenced was PBMCs. The chain's CDR3 is CAISDGTSGGPETQYF. The CDR3 DNA follows: TGTGCCATCAGTGACGGGACTAGCGGGGGGCCAGAGACCCAGTACTTC.